This T cell receptor beta chain appears in the sequencing data of a study of early T cells in non-severe SARS-CoV-2 infection. The overall study: From unsorted whole blood, bulk RNA was sequenced, and the chains remained unpaired.

Attachment of unique molecular identifiers was made to individual cDNA molecules. TCRdb re-called the 5' RACE reads through MiXCR, storing one row per CDR3 protein. The sample contains over 100,000 distinct CDR3 sequences, around 13% of which appear only once. Germline CDR1 SGHTA, CDR2 FQGTGA. V was shortened by 3 bases and J by 8 bases, with 17 bases between the two germline ends. This CDR3 has 15 residues. This clonotype has more than one count but fewer than ten. The chain is built from TRBV7-3 and TRBJ2-1; no clear D gene. The clonotype comes from an adult who was a healthcare worker with PCR-confirmed SARS-CoV-2 infection or an uninfected control (not recorded which). The sequenced material came from whole blood. CDR3 amino acids: CASSFTGTFTDEQFF. The CDR3 DNA follows: TGTGCCAGCAGCTTTACGGGTACTTTCACCGATGAGCAGTTCTTC.